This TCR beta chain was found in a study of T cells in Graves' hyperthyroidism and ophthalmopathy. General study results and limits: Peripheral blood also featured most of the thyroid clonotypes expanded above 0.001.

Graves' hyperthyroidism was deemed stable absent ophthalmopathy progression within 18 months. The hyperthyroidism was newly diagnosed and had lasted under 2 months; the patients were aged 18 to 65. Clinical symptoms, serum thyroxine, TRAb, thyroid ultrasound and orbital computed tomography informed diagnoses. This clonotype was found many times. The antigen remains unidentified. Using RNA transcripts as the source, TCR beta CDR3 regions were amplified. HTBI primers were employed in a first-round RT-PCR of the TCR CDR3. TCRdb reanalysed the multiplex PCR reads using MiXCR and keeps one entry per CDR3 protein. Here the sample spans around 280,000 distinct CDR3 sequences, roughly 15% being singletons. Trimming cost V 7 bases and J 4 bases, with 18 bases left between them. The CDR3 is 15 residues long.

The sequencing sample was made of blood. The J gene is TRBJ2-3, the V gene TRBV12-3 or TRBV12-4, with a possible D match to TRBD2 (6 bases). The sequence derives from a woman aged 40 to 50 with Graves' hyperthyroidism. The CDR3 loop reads CASTEYERASDTQYF. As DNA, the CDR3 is TGTGCCAGCACCGAATACGAGCGGGCCTCAGATACGCAGTATTTT.